These 14 T cell receptor beta chains came from one sample sequenced in a study of response to subunit inactivated influenza vaccine. TCRdb called the RT-PCR reads again in MiXCR, with one record for every CDR3 protein. The profile shows about half a million distinct CDR3 sequences, 7.5% to 8.5% of them singletons. This specimen consisted of PBMCs from blood, obtained approximately 25 months after vaccination. The receptors derive from a man between 50 and 75 years old who received an inactivated influenza vaccine.

This clonotype was observed many times. V gene TRBV4-3 combines with J gene TRBJ1-6; 7 positions match TRBD1. The junction had 9 bases not matched to a gene; V was cut back by 4 bases and J by 3 bases. The CDR3 has 17 residues. Germline V lookup: CDR1 LGHNA, CDR2 YSLEER. The CDR3 loop reads CASSRFGGGIYNSPLHF. The CDR3 region has the DNA TGCGCCAGCAGCCGTTTCGGAGGGGGCATCTATAATTCACCCCTCCACTTT.

This clonotype has just a few counts. The gene calls are TRBV20-1 and TRBJ2-3, with TRBD2 as a possible D gene (7 bases). Germline values: CDR1 DFQATT, CDR2 SNEGSKA (reference sequence). The CDR3 consists of 13 residues. The CDR3 reads CRTGGLGTDTQYF. The CDR3 DNA sequence: TGCCGTACCGGGGGGCTCGGCACAGATACGCAGTATTTT.

The V and J genes are TRBV12-3 or TRBV12-4 and TRBJ2-1; 14 bases match TRBD2. This CDR3 spans 19 amino acids. V dropped 5 bases and J dropped 7; count of bases not matched to a gene: 16. The CDR3 loop is CASSGPGLAGVHAENEQFF. In DNA form, the CDR3 reads TGTGCCAGCAGTGGTCCGGGACTAGCGGGAGTGCACGCAGAGAATGAGCAGTTCTTC.

This clonotype was seen a handful of times. V and J are TRBV13 and TRBJ2-1; TRBD2 is a possible D gene (7 bases). The V gene lost 2 bases and the J gene lost 9 bases, with 17 bases spanning the gap. The CDR3 sequence is 15 residues long. From germline, CDR1 is PRHDT and CDR2 FYEKMQ (reference sequence). This chain's CDR3 is CASSLIGGGGGEQFF. In nucleotides, the CDR3 is TGTGCCAGCAGCTTAATAGGTGGCGGGGGCGGTGAGCAGTTCTTC.

This clonotype was found a few times. The chain joins TRBV4-1 to TRBJ2-3, with D tentatively TRBD2 (5 bases). Trimming left V 2 bases short and J 3 bases short, with 18 bases between. CDR1 is MGHRA and CDR2 is YSYEKL in the germline V gene. The CDR3 is made up of 17 amino acids. The chain's CDR3 is CASSQHLGVVGTDTQYF. CDR3 nucleotides: TGCGCCAGCAGCCAACACCTCGGGGTTGTGGGGACAGATACGCAGTATTTT.

This clonotype has only one observation. The CDR3 DNA reads as TGTGCCAGGTATCAGCCCCAGCATTTT. Protein: CARYQPQHF. V and J are TRBV6-2 or TRBV6-3 and TRBJ1-5; D is ambiguous. CDR3 length: 9 amino acids. Looked up from germline, CDR1 is MNHEY and CDR2 is SVGEGT. Trimming removed 9 bases at V and 5 bases at J, with 2 bases between.

Many counts were recorded for this clonotype. V is TRBV20-1 and J is TRBJ2-3, with no clear D. V lost 2 bases to trimming and J lost 3 bases, with 12 bases between them. The CDR3 spans 14 residues. Germline V gene lookup returns CDR1 DFQATT and CDR2 SNEGSKA (reference sequence). The CDR3 nucleotides are TGCAGTGCTAGAAGGGCCGGAGATACAGATACGCAGTATTTT. As protein: CSARRAGDTDTQYF.

This clonotype was counted ten times or more. This sequence joins TRBV7-9 and TRBJ2-3; no clear D gene. The CDR3 runs 10 residues. V gave up 6 bases and J gave up 6 bases, with 4 bases separating them. Per germline, CDR1 SEHNR and CDR2 FQNEAQ (reference sequence). The CDR3 region has the DNA TGTGCCAGCAGGGTGGATACGCAGTATTTT. This translates into CASRVDTQYF.

This clonotype was recorded a few times. V gene TRBV2 combines with J gene TRBJ1-1, with 8 bases that match TRBD1. V was pared by 6 bases and J by 5 bases, with 11 bases of the junction left unmatched. The germline gives CDR1 SNHLY, CDR2 FYNNEI. This CDR3 comprises 15 residues. This chain's CDR3 is CASRPWTGLRTEAFF. In DNA, the CDR3 is TGTGCCAGCAGGCCATGGACAGGGCTTAGGACTGAAGCTTTCTTT.

The table lists this clonotype with many counts. V and J are TRBV4-1 and TRBJ2-7; no firm D call. The CDR3 is 17 residues long. Trimming shortened V by 0 bases and J by 0 bases, and 15 bases separated the two germline ends. Germline CDR1 MGHRA, CDR2 YSYEKL. CDR3 sequence reads: CASSQDPGQKSSYEQYF. The CDR3 bases are TGCGCCAGCAGCCAAGATCCCGGCCAGAAAAGCTCCTACGAGCAGTACTTC.

This clonotype was seen only a few times. This rearrangement joins TRBV18 to TRBJ2-3, with 13 bases matching TRBD2. The junction had 3 bases not matched to a gene; V was cut back by 2 bases and J by 4 bases. Germline assignment: CDR1 KGHSH and CDR2 LQKENI. This CDR3 has 16 amino acids. DNA for the CDR3: TGTGCCAGCTCACCAAAGGGACTAGCGGGGTCAGATACGCAGTATTTT. Encoded protein: CASSPKGLAGSDTQYF.

This clonotype occurred a few times. The chain links TRBV6-2 or TRBV6-3 to TRBJ1-6; TRBD1 is a possible D gene (6 bases). The ends were cut back, 10 bases at V and 6 bases at J, with 13 bases in the middle. The CDR3 sequence is 13 residues long. Germline assignment: CDR1 MNHEY and CDR2 SVGEGT. In nucleotides, the CDR3 is TGTGCCACCGTGGACAGACTTAATTCACCCCTCCACTTT. It is translated as CATVDRLNSPLHF.

This clonotype was counted between two and nine times. The rearrangement joins TRBV27 to TRBJ2-7; 11 nucleotides line up with TRBD2. This CDR3 region has 15 residues. The V and J ends lost 4 bases and 0 bases, in that order; junction bases with no gene match: 2. Germline V gene lookup returns CDR1 MNHEY and CDR2 SMNVEV (reference sequence). Here the CDR3 DNA reads TGTGCCAGCAGTTCGGGACTAGCGGTCTCCTACGAGCAGTACTTC. Residues: CASSSGLAVSYEQYF.

This clonotype has a handful of counts. V and J are TRBV5-6 and TRBJ1-2, with TRBD1 identical over 11 bases. This CDR3 comprises 15 residues. The germline gives CDR1 SGHDT, CDR2 YYEEEE. Trimming cost V 2 bases and J 3 bases; bases outside gene matches: 3. DNA for the CDR3: TGTGCCAGCAGCTTTGGGACAGGGGGATACTATGGCTACACCTTC. This translates into CASSFGTGGYYGYTF.